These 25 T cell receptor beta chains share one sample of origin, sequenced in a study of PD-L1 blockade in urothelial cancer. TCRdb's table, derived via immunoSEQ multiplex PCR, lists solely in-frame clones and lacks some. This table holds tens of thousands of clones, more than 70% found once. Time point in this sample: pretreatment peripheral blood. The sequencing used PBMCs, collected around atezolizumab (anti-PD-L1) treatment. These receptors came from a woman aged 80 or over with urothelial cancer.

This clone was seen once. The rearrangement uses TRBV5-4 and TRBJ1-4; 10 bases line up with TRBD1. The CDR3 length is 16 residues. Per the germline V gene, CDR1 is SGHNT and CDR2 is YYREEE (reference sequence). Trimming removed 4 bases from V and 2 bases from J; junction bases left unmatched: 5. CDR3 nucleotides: TGTGCCAGCAGCCCGGGGGACAGGGGCACTAATGAAAAACTGTTTTTT. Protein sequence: CASSPGDRGTNEKLFF.

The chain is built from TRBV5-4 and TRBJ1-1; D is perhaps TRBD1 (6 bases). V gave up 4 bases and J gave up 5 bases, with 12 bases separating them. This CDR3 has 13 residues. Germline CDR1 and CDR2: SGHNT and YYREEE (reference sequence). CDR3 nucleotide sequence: TGTGCCAGCAGCCTTACAGGGAATACTGAAGCTTTCTTT. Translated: CASSLTGNTEAFF. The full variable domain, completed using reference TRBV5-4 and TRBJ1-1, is ETGVTQSPTHLIKTRGQQVTLRCSSQSGHNTVSWYQQALGQGPQFIFQYYREEENGRGNFPPRFSGLQFPNYSSELNVNALELDDSALYLCASSLTGNTEAFFGQGTRLTVV.

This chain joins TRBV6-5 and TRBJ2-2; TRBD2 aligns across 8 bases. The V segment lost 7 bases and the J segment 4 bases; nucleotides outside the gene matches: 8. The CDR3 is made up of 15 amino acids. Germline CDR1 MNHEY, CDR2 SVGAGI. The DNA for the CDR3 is TGTGCCAGCACCAGAGGCGGGGGGCGCACCGGGGAGCTGTTTTTT. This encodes CASTRGGGRTGELFF.

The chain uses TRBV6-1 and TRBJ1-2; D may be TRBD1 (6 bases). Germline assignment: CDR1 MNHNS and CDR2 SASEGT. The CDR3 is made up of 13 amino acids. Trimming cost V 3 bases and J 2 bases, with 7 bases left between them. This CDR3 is CASSEGQNYGYTF. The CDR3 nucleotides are TGTGCCAGCAGTGAGGGACAAAACTATGGCTACACCTTC.

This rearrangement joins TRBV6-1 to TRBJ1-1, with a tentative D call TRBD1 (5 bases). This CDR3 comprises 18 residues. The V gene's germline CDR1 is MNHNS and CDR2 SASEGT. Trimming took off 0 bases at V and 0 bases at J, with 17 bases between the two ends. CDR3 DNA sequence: TGTGCCAGCAGTGAAGCGCTTCAGGGCTACTCAATGAACACTGAAGCTTTCTTT. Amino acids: CASSEALQGYSMNTEAFF.

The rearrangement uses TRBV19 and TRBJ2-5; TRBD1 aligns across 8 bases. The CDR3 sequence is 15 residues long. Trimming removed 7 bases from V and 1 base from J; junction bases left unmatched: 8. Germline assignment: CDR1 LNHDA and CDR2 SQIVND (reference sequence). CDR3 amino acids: CASTRDRGSQETQYF. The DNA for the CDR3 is TGTGCCAGTACCCGAGACAGGGGTTCCCAAGAGACCCAGTACTTC.

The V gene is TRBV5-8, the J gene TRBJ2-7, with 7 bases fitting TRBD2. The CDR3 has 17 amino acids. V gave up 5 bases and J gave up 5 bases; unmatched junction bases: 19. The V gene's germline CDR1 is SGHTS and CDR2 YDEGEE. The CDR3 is CASSRWTSRDPTHEQYF. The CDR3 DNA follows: TGTGCCAGCAGTAGGTGGACTAGTCGGGACCCTACCCACGAGCAGTACTTC.

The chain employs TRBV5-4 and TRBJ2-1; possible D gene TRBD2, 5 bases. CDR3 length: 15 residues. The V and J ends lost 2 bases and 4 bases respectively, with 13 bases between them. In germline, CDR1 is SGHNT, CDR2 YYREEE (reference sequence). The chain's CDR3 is CASSFPERSYNEQFF. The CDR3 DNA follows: TGTGCCAGCAGCTTCCCCGAGCGGAGTTACAATGAGCAGTTCTTC.

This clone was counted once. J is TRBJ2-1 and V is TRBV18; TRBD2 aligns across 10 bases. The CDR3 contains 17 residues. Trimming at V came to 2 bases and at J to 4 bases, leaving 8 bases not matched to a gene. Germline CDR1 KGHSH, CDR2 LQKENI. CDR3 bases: TGTGCCAGCTCACCAGGGCTAGCGGGGGAAATTTACAATGAGCAGTTCTTC. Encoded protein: CASSPGLAGEIYNEQFF.

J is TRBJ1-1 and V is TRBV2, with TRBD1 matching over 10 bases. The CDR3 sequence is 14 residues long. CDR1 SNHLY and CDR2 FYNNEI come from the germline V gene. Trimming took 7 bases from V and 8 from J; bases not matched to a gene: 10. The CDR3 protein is CASTMGSGQGEAFF. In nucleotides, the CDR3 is TGTGCCAGCACCATGGGTTCGGGACAGGGGGAAGCTTTCTTT. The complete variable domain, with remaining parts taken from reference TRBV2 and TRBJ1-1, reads EPEVTQTPSHQVTQMGQEVILRCVPISNHLYFYWYRQILGQKVEFLVSFYNNEISEKSEIFDDQFSVERPDGSNFTLKIRSTKLEDSAMYFCASTMGSGQGEAFFGQGTRLTVV.

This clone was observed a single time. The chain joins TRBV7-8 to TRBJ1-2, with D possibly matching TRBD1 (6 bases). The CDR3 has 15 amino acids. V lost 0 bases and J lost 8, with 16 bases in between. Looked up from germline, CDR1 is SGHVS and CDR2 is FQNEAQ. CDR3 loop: CASSLAGGGSGGYTF. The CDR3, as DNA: TGTGCCAGCAGCTTAGCGGGAGGGGGGTCGGGCGGCTACACCTTC.

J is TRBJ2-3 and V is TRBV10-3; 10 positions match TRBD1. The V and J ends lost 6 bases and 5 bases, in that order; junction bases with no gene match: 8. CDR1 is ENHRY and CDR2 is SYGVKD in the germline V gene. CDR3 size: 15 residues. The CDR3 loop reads CAISPGQGGVDTQYF. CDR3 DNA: TGTGCCATCAGCCCCGGACAGGGGGGTGTAGATACGCAGTATTTT.

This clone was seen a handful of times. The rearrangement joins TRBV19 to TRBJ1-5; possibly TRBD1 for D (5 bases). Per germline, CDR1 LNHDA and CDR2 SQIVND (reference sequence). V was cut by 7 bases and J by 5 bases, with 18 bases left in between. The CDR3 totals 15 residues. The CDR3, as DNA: TGTGCCAGTACCTCGGGGGGGTTGTCGCATCAGCCCCAGCATTTT. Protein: CASTSGGLSHQPQHF.

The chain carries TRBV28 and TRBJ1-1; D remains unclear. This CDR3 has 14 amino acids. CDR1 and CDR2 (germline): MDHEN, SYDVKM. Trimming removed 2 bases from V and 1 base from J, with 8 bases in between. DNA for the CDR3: TGTGCCAGCAGTTTAACGGGTGGGAACACTGAAGCTTTCTTT. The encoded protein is CASSLTGGNTEAFF.

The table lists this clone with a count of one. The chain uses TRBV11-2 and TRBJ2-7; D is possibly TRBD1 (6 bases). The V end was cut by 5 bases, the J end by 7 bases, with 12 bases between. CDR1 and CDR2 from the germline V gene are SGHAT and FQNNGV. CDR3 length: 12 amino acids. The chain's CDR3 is CASSPGVGEQYF. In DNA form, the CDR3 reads TGTGCCAGCAGCCCAGGGGTAGGGGAGCAGTACTTC.

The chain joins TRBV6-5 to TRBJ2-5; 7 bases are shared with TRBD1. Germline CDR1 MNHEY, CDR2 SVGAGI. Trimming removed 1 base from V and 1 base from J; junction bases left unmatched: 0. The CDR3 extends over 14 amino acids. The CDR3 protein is CASSYWDSQETQYF. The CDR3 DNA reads TGTGCCAGCAGTTACTGGGACAGCCAAGAGACCCAGTACTTC.

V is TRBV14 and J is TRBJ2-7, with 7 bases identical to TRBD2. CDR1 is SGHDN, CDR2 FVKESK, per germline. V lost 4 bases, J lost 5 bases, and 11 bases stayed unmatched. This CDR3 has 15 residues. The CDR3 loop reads CASSPGEGLFHEQYF. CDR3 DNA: TGTGCCAGCAGCCCGGGAGAGGGACTATTTCACGAGCAGTACTTC.

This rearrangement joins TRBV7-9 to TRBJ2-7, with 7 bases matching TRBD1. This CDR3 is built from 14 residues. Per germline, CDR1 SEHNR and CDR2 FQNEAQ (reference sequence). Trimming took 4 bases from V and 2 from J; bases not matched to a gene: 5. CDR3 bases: TGTGCCAGCAGCTCCCGAACAGGGGCCTACGAGCAGTACTTC. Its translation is CASSSRTGAYEQYF.

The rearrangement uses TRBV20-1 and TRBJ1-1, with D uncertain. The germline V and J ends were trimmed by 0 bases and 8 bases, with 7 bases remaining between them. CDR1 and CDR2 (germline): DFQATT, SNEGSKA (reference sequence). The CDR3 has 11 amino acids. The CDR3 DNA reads TGCAGTGCTAGAGATGTTCCGGAAGCTTTCTTT. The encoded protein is CSARDVPEAFF.

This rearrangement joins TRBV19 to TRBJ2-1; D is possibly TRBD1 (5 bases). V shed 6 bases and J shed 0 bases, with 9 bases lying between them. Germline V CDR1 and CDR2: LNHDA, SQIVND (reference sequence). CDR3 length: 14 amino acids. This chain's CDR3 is CASSRDSSYNEQFF. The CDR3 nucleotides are TGTGCCAGTAGCCGAGACAGCTCCTACAATGAGCAGTTCTTC.

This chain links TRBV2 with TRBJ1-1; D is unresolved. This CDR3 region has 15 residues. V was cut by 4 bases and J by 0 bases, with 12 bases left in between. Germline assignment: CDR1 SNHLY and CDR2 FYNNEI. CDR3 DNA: TGTGCCAGCAGTGTAGCGGGCCGCATGAACACTGAAGCTTTCTTT. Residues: CASSVAGRMNTEAFF.

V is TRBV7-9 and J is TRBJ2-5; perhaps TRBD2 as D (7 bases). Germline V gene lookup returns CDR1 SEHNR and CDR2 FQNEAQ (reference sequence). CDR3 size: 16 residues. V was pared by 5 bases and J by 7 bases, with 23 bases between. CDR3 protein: CASSQTGGGRVATQYF. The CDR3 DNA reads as TGTGCCAGCAGCCAAACCGGCGGGGGCCGGGTCGCGACCCAGTACTTC.

This CDR3 reads CASSRGREQFF. CDR3 nucleotide sequence: TGTGCCAGCAGCCGCGGGAGGGAGCAGTTCTTC. The chain uses TRBV6-5 and TRBJ2-1; 8 positions match TRBD2. The germline V gene encodes CDR1 MNHEY and CDR2 SVGAGI. The CDR3 has 11 amino acids. J was trimmed by 10 bases and V by 6 bases; bases with no gene match: 2.

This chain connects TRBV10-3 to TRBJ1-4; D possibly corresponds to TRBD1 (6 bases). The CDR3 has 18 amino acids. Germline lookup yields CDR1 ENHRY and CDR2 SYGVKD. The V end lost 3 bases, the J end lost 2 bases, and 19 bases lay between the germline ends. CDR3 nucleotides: TGTGCCATCAGTGATTTCTTTAAGACAGGAGGCACTAATGAAAAACTGTTTTTT. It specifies CAISDFFKTGGTNEKLFF.

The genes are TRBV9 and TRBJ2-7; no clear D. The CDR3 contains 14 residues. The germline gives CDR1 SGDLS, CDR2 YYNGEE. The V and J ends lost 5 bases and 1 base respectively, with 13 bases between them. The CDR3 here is CASSPVDGSYEQYF. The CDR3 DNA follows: TGTGCCAGCAGTCCCGTTGACGGGTCCTACGAGCAGTACTTC.